Below, one T cell receptor (beta chain) is given with its context. Its cognate antigen is unknown. This CDR3 comprises 16 residues. In germline, CDR1 is ENHRY, CDR2 SYGVKD. This sample is drawn from a study of graft-versus-host responses after intestinal transplantation. Overall study: Isolated intestinal, liver-intestinal, or multivisceral transplants had been given to the recipients. For about three years after anti-thymocyte globulin induction, all recipients took tacrolimus and steroids. Study results and limitations: Analysis identified GvH clones in recipient marrow, with some appearing first in ileum or blood. Allografts carried high graft-versus-host to host-versus-graft clonal ratios in patients having graft-donor T cell macrochimerism.

Some clones are missing from TCRdb's copy, which holds only in-frame ones; the method was immunoSEQ multiplex PCR. This sample has 50,000 to 60,000 clones; approximately 91% occur once, and the top ten carry 2% to 2.5%. The sample consisted of unstimulated CD4+ T cells sorted from spleen or lymph node cells, taken before transplant. The V gene is TRBV10-3, the J gene TRBJ2-5; 9 bases line up with TRBD1. Gene TRBJ2-7 matches the end of the DNA better, so the J call may be wrong. This sequence originates from a human donor who was the organ donor for an intestinal transplant. In nucleotides, the CDR3 is TGTGCCATCAGTGACGCTATGACAGGGGGGGCCTACGAGCAGTACTTC. Its protein is CAISDAMTGGAYEQYF.